A selection of T cell receptor beta chains follows, all from one sample in a study of OX40 agonist ivuxolimab in advanced cancers. Profiled with immunoSEQ multiplex PCR; TCRdb holds only in-frame clones, not every one. The sample records fewer than 95,000 clones, 80% to 90% being singletons. The input for sequencing was CD4+ or CD8+ T cells sorted from blood, taken in a trial of the OX40 agonist ivuxolimab. These receptors all stem from an adult with an advanced solid tumor such as melanoma, head and neck, liver or kidney cancer. The CDR3 runs from the conserved cysteine through the conserved F or W. D genes are given only for firm matches. Not all rows give a size; the values are once, few, many and, for expanded clones, a class.

size	J	V	D	length	CDR3	DNA
-	TRBJ2-5	TRBV4-2	-	16	CASSQVLGRRGETQYF	TGTGCCAGCAGCCAAGTCCTCGGGCGGAGGGGAGAGACCCAGTACTTC
-	TRBJ2-7	TRBV4-2	-	15	CASSQDYIGTDEQYF	TGTGCCAGCAGCCAAGATTATATAGGAACGGACGAGCAGTACTTC
-	TRBJ2-2	TRBV27	-	11	CASAPPGELFF	TGTGCCAGCGCACCCCCAGGGGAGCTGTTTTTT
once	TRBJ1-1	TRBV4-1	-	15	CASSHRGGANTEAFF	TGCGCCAGCAGCCATAGGGGTGGGGCGAACACTGAAGCTTTCTTT
-	TRBJ2-5	TRBV21-1	-	13	CASSKGLGETQYF	TGTGCCAGCAGCAAAGGTTTAGGAGAGACCCAGTACTTC
-	TRBJ1-1	TRBV6-5	-	15	CASSYSRPPNTEAFF	TGTGCCAGCAGTTACTCGCGGCCGCCGAACACTGAAGCTTTCTTT
-	TRBJ2-3	TRBV28	TRBD2	16	CASSPGLAGEADTQYF	TGTGCCAGCAGTCCCGGACTAGCGGGAGAGGCAGATACGCAGTATTTT
-	TRBJ2-6	TRBV6-4	-	16	CASSETGGAGANVLTF	TGTGCCAGCAGTGAAACAGGGGGGGCTGGGGCCAACGTCCTGACTTTC
-	TRBJ1-1	TRBV7-2	-	16	CASSLVGGSVNTEAFF	TGTGCCAGCAGCTTGGTCGGGGGGAGCGTGAACACTGAAGCTTTCTTT
-	TRBJ1-3	TRBV6-5	TRBD1	15	CASSYDRGHGNTIYF	TGTGCCAGCAGTTATGACAGGGGGCACGGAAACACCATATATTTT
-	TRBJ2-7	TRBV30	TRBD2	14	CAWSARGGRHEQYF	TGTGCCTGGAGCGCCCGGGGGGGGCGCCACGAGCAGTACTTC
-	TRBJ2-1	TRBV11-3	TRBD2	17	CASSYPTSGTSYNEQFF	TGTGCCAGCAGCTACCCGACTAGCGGGACCTCCTACAATGAGCAGTTCTTC
-	TRBJ1-1	TRBV9	-	14	CASSVGGAGTEAFF	TGTGCCAGCAGCGTAGGAGGGGCGGGCACTGAAGCTTTCTTT
-	TRBJ1-1	TRBV5-1	TRBD1	14	CASSLDRGGTEAFF	TGCGCCAGCAGCCTAGACAGGGGAGGCACTGAAGCTTTCTTT
once	TRBJ1-4	TRBV19	-	13	CASSRASNEKLFF	TGTGCCAGTAGTCGGGCCTCTAATGAAAAACTGTTTTTT
-	TRBJ2-3	TRBV4-1	TRBD2	17	CASSQDPGTSGSFVQYF	TGCGCCAGCAGCCAAGATCCCGGGACTAGCGGGAGTTTCGTTCAGTATTTT
-	TRBJ2-5	TRBV29-1	-	11	CSVATRWTQYF	TGCAGCGTTGCTACAAGGTGGACCCAGTACTTC
-	TRBJ2-5	TRBV9	TRBD2	16	CASSYALAGDGETQYF	TGTGCCAGCAGCTACGCACTAGCGGGAGATGGGGAGACCCAGTACTTC
-	TRBJ1-1	TRBV6-4	-	13	CASRGVGGTEAFF	TGTGCCAGCCGGGGAGTCGGGGGCACTGAAGCTTTCTTT
-	TRBJ1-2	TRBV7-2	-	15	CASSTPGLLSYGYTF	TGTGCCAGCAGCACCCCGGGCCTACTCTCCTATGGCTACACCTTC